A selection of T cell receptor beta chains follows, all from one sample in a study of cytomegalovirus exposure and HLA in healthy donors. The assay was immunoSEQ multiplex PCR, and TCRdb's table has in-frame clones only and misses some. Here the sample table reports some 96,000 clones. Input material: PBMCs. The source of these receptors is a woman aged 30 to 39 in good health and CMV-seronegative. Both conserved end residues are part of each CDR3. A D gene is named only where the DNA matches it firmly.

J | V | D | DNA | CDR3
TRBJ1-6 | TRBV19 | TRBD1 | TGTGCCAGTAGTACGCCCGGACAGGGGACGGCCCTCCACTTT | CASSTPGQGTALHF
TRBJ2-1 | TRBV9 | TRBD1 | TGTGCCAGCAGCGTAGACCCCCAAACAGGGGCGATGGAGTTCTTC | CASSVDPQTGAMEFF
TRBJ1-1 | TRBV18 | TRBD1 | TGTGCCAGCTCACCTACTTTATCCACAGGGGGCACTGAAGCTTTCTTT | CASSPTLSTGGTEAFF
TRBJ2-7 | TRBV7-2 | TRBD1 | TGTGCCAGCAGCCCCCTTAGGGGGACAGGGAGGGGCGAGCAGTACTTC | CASSPLRGTGRGEQYF
TRBJ1-2 | TRBV6-5 | TRBD1 | TGTGCCAGCAGTTACCGCGGACAGGGGAACTATGGCTACACCTTC | CASSYRGQGNYGYTF
TRBJ2-5 | TRBV2 | TRBD2 | TGTGCCAGCAGCGCTGGGACTAGCGGGTCGGGGACCCAGTACTTC | CASSAGTSGSGTQYF
TRBJ1-2 | TRBV7-2 | - | TGTGCCAGCAGCCCCAGCGACAGTGGGTTGGTTGGCTACACCTTC | CASSPSDSGLVGYTF
TRBJ1-1 | TRBV27 | - | TGTGCCAGCAGTCCGACCCGCGGGCCTGAAGCTTTCTTT | CASSPTRGPEAFF
TRBJ2-7 | TRBV7-2 | - | TGTGCCAGCAGCCCACGAGTAAGCTCCTACGAGCAGTACTTC | CASSPRVSSYEQYF
TRBJ1-2 | TRBV9 | - | TGTGCCAGCAGCGCAACAGTTAACTATGGCTACACCTTC | CASSATVNYGYTF
TRBJ1-2 | TRBV6-5 | - | TGTGCCAGCAGTTACTCCCCAGGGGAATTTCGGTCATACACCTTC | CASSYSPGEFRSYTF
TRBJ1-2 | TRBV7-3 | - | TGTGCCAGCAGCCCCGACGGAGGGGATGGCTACACCTTC | CASSPDGGDGYTF
TRBJ2-5 | TRBV19 | TRBD2 | TGTGCCTCCTCAGCGGGGCAAATGTACCAAGAGACCCAGTACTTC | CASSAGQMYQETQYF
TRBJ2-3 | TRBV6-6 | TRBD2 | TGTGCCAGCAGTTTAAGAGCGGGGGAGTTCACAGATACGCAGTATTTT | CASSLRAGEFTDTQYF
TRBJ1-3 | TRBV27 | - | TGTGCCAGCAGTTTATCGGGCTTTTTGGCCGCTGGAAACACCATATATTTT | CASSLSGFLAAGNTIYF
TRBJ1-1 | TRBV27 | - | TGTGCCAGCAGGCCGATGACAGCCGGAGGGACTGAAGCTTTCTTT | CASRPMTAGGTEAFF
TRBJ2-7 | TRBV28 | TRBD2 | TGTGCCAGCAGTTTCGCGGGGGGGCAATACGAGCAGTACTTC | CASSFAGGQYEQYF
TRBJ2-3 | TRBV19 | - | TGTGCCAGTACCTCTCTCGGTTCAGATACGCAGTATTTT | CASTSLGSDTQYF
TRBJ2-7 | TRBV28 | - | TGTGCCAGCAGTACCCGGACAGCGGACGAGCAGTACTTC | CASSTRTADEQYF
TRBJ2-1 | TRBV29-1 | - | TGCAGCGTTGGCCTAGTGCACAATGAGCAGTTCTTC | CSVGLVHNEQFF
TRBJ2-7 | TRBV27 | TRBD1 | TGTGCCAGCAGTTGGGATACAGGGGGCGGGTCCTACGAGCAGTACTTC | CASSWDTGGGSYEQYF